This T cell receptor beta chain was retrieved from a study of chemoradiotherapy in HPV16-positive cancers. Study-wide results and limits: Non-HPV-specific T cells did not expand in tumors during treatment, whereas candidate HPV-specific clones and E7-related motifs did. Functional assays defining HPV-specific T cells used only a couple of HPV16-positive patients. Better recurrence-free survival went with HPV-responsive T-cell expansion in HPV16-positive patients.

TCRdb's copy holds only in-frame clones and misses some; the assay was immunoSEQ multiplex PCR. Altogether about 12,000 clones are present, roughly 76% being singletons, with the ten largest covering approximately 0.85%. This CDR3 region has 14 residues. V was clipped by 8 bases and J by 2 bases, with 15 bases between them. CDR1 and CDR2 (germline): ENHRY, SYGVKD. Comments on this clone: No antigen is known for it.

Over chemoradiotherapy, repertoires were sampled more than once. The specimen was collected from a patient who underwent chemoradiotherapy. V is TRBV10-3 and J is TRBJ1-2; weak D call: TRBD1 (5 bases). The TCR sequence derives from a human donor with HPV-associated anogenital cancer. The CDR3 nucleotides read TGTGCCATCGCCGCGGACGGACAAAACTATGGCTACACCTTC. This translates into CAIAADGQNYGYTF.